This TCR beta chain derives from a study of blood T cell repertoires in COVID-19. Study-level background: COVID-19 samples collected from the United States, Italy and Spain covered acute and convalescent phases. Sources were T cells, B-cell-depleted T cells, or PBMCs; the material itself was cDNA or gDNA.

Under the authors' procedure: Estimation of nucleated cell counts was performed using reference gene primer amplification. The data were produced by immunoSEQ multiplex PCR, yet TCRdb's version contains in-frame clones alone and is incomplete. Clone size and the V and J calls come from that table; the DNA yielded D and trimming. The sample gives 200,000 to 250,000 clones, roughly 86% of which show up once; around 2.9% is in the top ten. V dropped 5 bases and J dropped 4 bases, with 17 bases sitting between them. The CDR3 has 15 residues. Germline CDR1 LNHDA, CDR2 SQIVND (reference sequence). The sample comprised peripheral blood. This receptor was taken from a woman younger than 45 who had recovered from COVID-19. The V call is TRBV19, the J call TRBJ1-2, with D perhaps TRBD1 (6 bases). CDR3 amino acids: CASSLQGKGSYGYTF. The CDR3, as DNA: TGTGCCAGTAGTTTACAGGGAAAGGGTTCCTATGGCTACACCTTC.